This TCR beta chain was profiled in a study of cytotoxic CD8 clonotypes in ibrutinib-treated CLL. V dropped 7 bases and J dropped 0 bases, with 13 bases sitting between them. The CDR3 is made up of 15 amino acids. Germline CDR1 LNHDA, CDR2 SQIVND (reference sequence). Generated by immunoSEQ multiplex PCR, the TCRdb table keeps only in-frame clones and is missing some. Here the sample spans about 200,000 clones, roughly 77% being singletons. Source: PBMCs, taken after 12 months of ibrutinib treatment. The sequence came from a human donor with chronic lymphocytic leukemia. The chain joins TRBV19 to TRBJ1-5; possible D gene TRBD1, 5 bases. The CDR3 protein is CASTKRDRSNQPQHF. CDR3 nucleotides: TGTGCCAGTACCAAAAGGGACCGTAGCAATCAGCCCCAGCATTTT.